The T cell receptor (beta chain) under discussion was sequenced for a study of blood T cell repertoires in COVID-19. Study context: Acute-phase and convalescent COVID-19 samples originated in the United States, Italy and Spain.

Repertoires were generated with immunoSEQ multiplex PCR, while TCRdb's copy carries only in-frame clones and drops some. This sample yields approximately 69,000 clones, of which nearly 90% are seen a single time; less than 6.5% belongs to the top ten. The CDR3 has 12 residues. Germline loops: CDR1 LNHDA, CDR2 SQIVND (reference sequence). The V end was cut by 6 bases, the J end by 5 bases, with 9 bases between. Sequenced input: peripheral blood. This TCR was sampled from a man in his fifties with acute or convalescent COVID-19. The V gene is TRBV19, the J gene TRBJ2-3; D not resolved. The CDR3 sequence is CASRKIGDTQYF. In nucleotides, the CDR3 is TGTGCCAGTAGGAAAATCGGAGATACGCAGTATTTT.